This TCR beta chain is drawn from a study of blood T cell repertoires in COVID-19 (TCRdb year 2020). Context from the whole study: Samples from collaborators originated in the United States, Italy and Spain and spanned both the acute and convalescent phases of COVID-19. The prospective study material was composed of cDNA or gDNA derived from T cells, B-cell-depleted T cells, or PBMCs. The dataset comprised deeply sampled blood TCRbeta repertoires from subjects exposed to, actively infected with, or recovered from COVID-19. The repertoires were released in a freely available public database intended as a resource for research on the immune response to SARS-CoV-2. Samples were obtained from the ongoing ImmuneRACE study (first 160 participants) and from some 1,200 subjects provided by 6 global collaborators. Sample metadata almost always included a de-identified subject ID, COVID-19 status, age in years and sex. Where available, HLA class I and class II types were taken from metadata supplied by the sample provider and were not determined by assay-based typing. Beyond this particular receptor, the publication reports: Clinical and demographic metadata were provided uncurated, with the amount varying by source and participant.

Details on this clone: What this receptor recognizes is not known. No qualities accompany the bases; no much larger clone lies one base away.

The junction carries 11 bases between V and J, which are trimmed by 6 bases and 2 bases respectively. The germline V gene (reference sequence) specifies LNHDA as CDR1 and SQIVND as CDR2. The CDR3 goes from the cysteine to the phenylalanine over 15 residues. Here the CDR3 DNA is all that survives: 45 bases in frame from base 1. Whole blood was collected in K2EDTA tubes by collaborating institutions according to the institutions' own protocols. For TCRbeta analysis, collaborator samples were shipped as frozen whole blood, as isolated PBMCs, or as DNA extracted from either sample type. TCRbeta CDR3 regions were amplified from genomic DNA by means of the immunoSEQ Assay, a bias-controlled multiplex PCR. For the original study's pipeline: Nucleated cell counts per sample were estimated from amplification of reference gene primers within the assay. To quantify the absolute abundance of each unique TCRbeta CDR3 rearrangement, sequence reads were collapsed and filtered. For each sample, productive Simpson clonality was calculated by taking the square root of Simpson's diversity index across productive rearrangements. TCRdb mirrors the immuneACCESS table, restricted to in-frame sequences. Some clones are absent from its copies; in checked studies, under half trace to an unresolved V gene, and the reason for the others is unknown. From that table come the V and J calls and clone size; the DNA was used to work out D and trimming. The sample table contains about 35,000 clones; only one count was recorded for roughly 82% of them. The ten largest make up roughly 37% of the sample.

Sequencing input: peripheral blood. This sequence originates from an elderly man with active or convalescent COVID-19. The sequence is built from TRBV19 and TRBJ2-6; no D gene call is confident. DNA sequence: TGTGCCAGTAGGCCTGAGTCGGCTGGGGCCAACGTCCTGACTTTC. This gives the protein CASRPESAGANVLTF.